Presented here are 6 T cell receptor beta chains from one specimen sequenced in a study of T cell responses to AZD1222 COVID-19 vaccine. Assay used: immunoSEQ multiplex PCR; TCRdb lists only in-frame clones, some missing. The sample consists of roughly 110,000 clones, 75% to 90% of them appearing once. The sample was peripheral blood, taken on day 0 of AZD1222 vaccination. The source of these receptors is an adult in good health.

This clone was observed a single time. V usage is TRBV7-2 and J usage is TRBJ2-5; the D gene is possibly TRBD1 (6 bases). Germline V gene data show CDR1 as SGHTA and CDR2 as FQGNSA. V lost 1 base and J 2 bases, leaving 8 bases between the germline ends. This CDR3 is built from 14 residues. The CDR3 DNA sequence: TGTGCCAGCAGCTTAGTAACAGGGCAAGAGACCCAGTACTTC. It is translated as CASSLVTGQETQYF.

The V gene is TRBV20-1, the J gene TRBJ1-4; D is possibly TRBD1 (5 bases). Trimming pared 5 bases from V and 11 bases from J, leaving 9 bases between. Germline CDR1 and CDR2: DFQATT and SNEGSKA (reference sequence). The CDR3 length is 10 residues. CDR3 sequence: CSAAQDKLFF. The CDR3 nucleotides are TGCAGTGCTGCACAGGATAAACTGTTTTTT.

The V gene is TRBV7-9, the J gene TRBJ2-7; D not resolved. The V gene's germline CDR1 is SEHNR and CDR2 FQNEAQ (reference sequence). V dropped 3 bases and J dropped 6 bases, with 9 bases sitting between them. CDR3 length equals 12 residues. The CDR3 reads CASSFGSPEQYF. The CDR3 DNA sequence: TGTGCCAGCAGCTTTGGGTCGCCCGAGCAGTACTTC.

V is TRBV2 and J is TRBJ2-1; the D gene is possibly TRBD2 (6 bases). Trimming cost V 10 bases and J 8 bases, with 18 bases left between them. The germline CDR1 and CDR2 sequences are SNHLY and FYNNEI. The CDR3 contains 13 residues. CDR3 in DNA: TGTGCCACCCGGGAGTTGGAGGAACATGAGCAGTTCTTC. It specifies CATRELEEHEQFF.

The rearrangement joins TRBV7-6 to TRBJ1-5, with TRBD1 as a possible D gene (6 bases). The germline gives CDR1 SGHVS, CDR2 FNYEAQ. V was pared by 3 bases and J by 0 bases, with 24 bases between. CDR3 length: 20 amino acids. The CDR3 is CASSFDPGQGIGYSNQPQHF. The CDR3 DNA reads TGTGCCAGCAGCTTCGATCCGGGACAAGGAATCGGCTATAGCAATCAGCCCCAGCATTTT.

The chain recombines TRBV15 with TRBJ1-2; TRBD1 aligns across 9 bases. This CDR3 has 15 residues. Germline lookup yields CDR1 LNHNV and CDR2 YYDKDF (reference sequence). V gave up 3 bases and J gave up 5 bases; unmatched junction bases: 7. For the CDR3, the DNA is TGTGCCACCAGCAGTCCGGGACAGGGATTTTATGGCTACACCTTC. Translating it yields CATSSPGQGFYGYTF.